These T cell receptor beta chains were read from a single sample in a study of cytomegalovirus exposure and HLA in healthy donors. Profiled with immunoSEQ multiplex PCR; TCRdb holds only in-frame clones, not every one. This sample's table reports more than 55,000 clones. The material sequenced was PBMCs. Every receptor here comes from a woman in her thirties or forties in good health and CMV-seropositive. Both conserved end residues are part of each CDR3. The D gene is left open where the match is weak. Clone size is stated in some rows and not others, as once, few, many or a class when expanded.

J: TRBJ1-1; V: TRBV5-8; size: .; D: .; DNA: TGTGCCAGCAGCCTTGCATTGGGGAGGGGGAACACTGAAGCTTTCTTT; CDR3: CASSLALGRGNTEAFF
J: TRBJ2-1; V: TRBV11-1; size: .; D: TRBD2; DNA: TGTGCCAGCAGCCGACTAGCGGACTCCTACAATGAGCAGTTCTTC; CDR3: CASSRLADSYNEQFF
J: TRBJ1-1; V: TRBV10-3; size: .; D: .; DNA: TGTGCCATCAGTGCGAGGGCCGTGAACACTGAAGCTTTCTTT; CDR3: CAISARAVNTEAFF
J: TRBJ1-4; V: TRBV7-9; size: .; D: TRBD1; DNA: TGTGCCAGCAGCTCGATACTTACAGGGGGCGGGGAAAAACTGTTTTTT; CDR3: CASSSILTGGGEKLFF
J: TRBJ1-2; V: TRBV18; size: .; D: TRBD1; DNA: TGTGCCAGCTCCCGAGAACAGGGGCCGATTGAGGGCTACACCTTC; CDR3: CASSREQGPIEGYTF
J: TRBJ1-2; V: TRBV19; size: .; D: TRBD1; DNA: TGTGCCAGTTTGACAGGGCCTTTCTATGGCTACACCTTC; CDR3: CASLTGPFYGYTF
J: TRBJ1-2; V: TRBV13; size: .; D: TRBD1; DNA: TGTGCCAGCAGCCCGGGACAGGGGGCAACTGGCTACACCTTC; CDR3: CASSPGQGATGYTF
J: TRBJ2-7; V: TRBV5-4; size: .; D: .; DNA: TGTGCCAGCAGCCTAGACAGGAACGAGCAGTACTTC; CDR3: CASSLDRNEQYF
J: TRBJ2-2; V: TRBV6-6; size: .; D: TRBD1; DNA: TGTGCCAGCAGTTCAGCCGGACAGGGCAACACCGGGGAGCTGTTTTTT; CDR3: CASSSAGQGNTGELFF
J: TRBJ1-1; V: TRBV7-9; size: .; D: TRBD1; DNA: TGTGCCAGCAGCTTAACTATGGGTGGGGACAGATTCCACACTGAAGCTTTCTTT; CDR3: CASSLTMGGDRFHTEAFF
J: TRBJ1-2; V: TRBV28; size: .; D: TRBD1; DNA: TGTGCCAGCAGTTCCCACCGGACCGGGACAGGGCACTATGGCTACACCTTC; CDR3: CASSSHRTGTGHYGYTF
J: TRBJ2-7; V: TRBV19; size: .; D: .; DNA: TGTGCCAGTAGTACAGCGGTAGCCTACGAGCAGTACTTC; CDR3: CASSTAVAYEQYF
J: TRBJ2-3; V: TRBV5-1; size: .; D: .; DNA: TGCGCCAGCAGCCTCACCGGGGGGCGGGAGGATACGCAGTATTTT; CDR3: CASSLTGGREDTQYF
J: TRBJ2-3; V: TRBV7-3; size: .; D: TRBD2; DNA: TGTGCCAGCAGCCGCGAACCGGGACTAGCGGGAGAAGATAGCACAGATACGCAGTATTTT; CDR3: CASSREPGLAGEDSTDTQYF
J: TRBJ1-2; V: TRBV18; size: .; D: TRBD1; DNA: TGTGCCAGCTCACCACCGGGGGACAGGGCCCCCGGTGGCTACACCTTC; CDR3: CASSPPGDRAPGGYTF
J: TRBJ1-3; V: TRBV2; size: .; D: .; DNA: TGTGCCAGCAGTGATATGCGACTCAAACGGGTCTCTGGAAACACCATATATTTT; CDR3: CASSDMRLKRVSGNTIYF
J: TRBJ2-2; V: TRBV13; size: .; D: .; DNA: TGTGCCAGCAGATTCCGGGGCGGGGAGCTGTTTTTT; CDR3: CASRFRGGELFF
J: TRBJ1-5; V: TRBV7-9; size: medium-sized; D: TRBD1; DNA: TGTGCCAGCAGCTCGACAGGGCCAGGCAATCAGCCCCAGCATTTT; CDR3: CASSSTGPGNQPQHF
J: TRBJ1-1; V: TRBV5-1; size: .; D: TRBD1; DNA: TGCGCCAGCAGCTCGGACAGGGGGGAAGGAGCTGAAGCTTTCTTT; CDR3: CASSSDRGEGAEAFF
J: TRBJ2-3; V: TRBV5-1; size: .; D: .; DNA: TGCGCCAGCAGCCCCGCAGTATGGGGCCAGATCACAGATACGCAGTATTTT; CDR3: CASSPAVWGQITDTQYF
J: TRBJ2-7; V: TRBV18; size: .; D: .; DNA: TGTGCCAGCTCACCCGAGGGAATCTACGAGCAGTACTTC; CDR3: CASSPEGIYEQYF
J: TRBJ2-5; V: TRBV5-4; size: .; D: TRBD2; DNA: TGTGCCAGCAGCTTGGCTAGCGGGGGGGCCGAGACCCAGTACTTC; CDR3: CASSLASGGAETQYF
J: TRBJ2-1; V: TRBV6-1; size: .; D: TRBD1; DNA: TGTGCCAGTACTACAGGGGCCGACTACAATGAGCAGTTCTTC; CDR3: CASTTGADYNEQFF
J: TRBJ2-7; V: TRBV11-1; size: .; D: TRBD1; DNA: TGTGCCAGCAGCTTAGCTAACAGGGGGCAGAGCGAGCAGTACTTC; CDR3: CASSLANRGQSEQYF
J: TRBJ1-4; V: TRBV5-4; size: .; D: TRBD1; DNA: TGTGCCAGCAGCCCTGAGACAGGGCGGGGTGAAAAACTGTTTTTT; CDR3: CASSPETGRGEKLFF
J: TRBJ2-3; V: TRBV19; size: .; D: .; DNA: TGTGCCAGTAGATCAACAGTTATAAGCACAGATACGCAGTATTTT; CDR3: CASRSTVISTDTQYF
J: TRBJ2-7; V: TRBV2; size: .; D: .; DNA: TGTGCCAGCAGTCCGAAGGACAGATACGAGCAGTACTTC; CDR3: CASSPKDRYEQYF
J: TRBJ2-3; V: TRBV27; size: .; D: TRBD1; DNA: TGTGCCAGCAGCCCTGGCTGGGCAGGGGGTACAGATACGCAGTATTTT; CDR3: CASSPGWAGGTDTQYF
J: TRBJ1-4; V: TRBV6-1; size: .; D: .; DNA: TGTGCCAGCAGTGTGGGACTTCTAGTTGAAAAACTGTTTTTT; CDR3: CASSVGLLVEKLFF
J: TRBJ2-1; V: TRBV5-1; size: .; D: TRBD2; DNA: TGCGCCAGCAGCTCCACCATAGCGGGGGGCCTCAATGAGCAGTTCTTC; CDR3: CASSSTIAGGLNEQFF